What follows is one T cell receptor (beta chain) and its context. This sample is part of a study of blood T cell repertoires in COVID-19. Overall study: The cDNA or gDNA used as material had been derived from T cells, B-cell-depleted T cells, or PBMCs.

With 3 bases removed from V and 10 bases from J, the gap between germline ends came to 11 bases. CDR3 size: 12 residues. Per germline, CDR1 KGHDR and CDR2 SFDVKD. This table comes from immunoSEQ multiplex PCR, and its TCRdb copy is limited to in-frame clones, with some not included. This sample yields approximately 70,000 clones, of which 80% are seen a single time; 15% to 20% belongs to the top ten. The gene calls are TRBV24-1 and TRBJ1-1; the D gene is possibly TRBD1 (5 bases). Sample: peripheral blood. This TCR derives from a man aged 65 to 79 who had recovered from COVID-19. In DNA form, the CDR3 reads TGTGCCACCAGTGATATTGGGGGGTCAGCTTTCTTT. Its translation: CATSDIGGSAFF.